This TCR beta chain was sequenced in a study of beta chain features in type 1 diabetes. General study points: Naive, central memory and Treg TCRB repertoires seemed to resemble each other more closely in patients than they did in healthy donors.

TCRB transcripts that were expressed got sequenced, as all of the isolated RNA had been reverse transcribed. TCRdb keeps only in-frame clones here, not all; method: immunoSEQ multiplex PCR. The sample carries roughly 170,000 clones, around an eighth recorded once. On this clone itself: Its cognate antigen is unknown.

The junction had 7 bases not matched to a gene; V was cut back by 4 bases and J by 5 bases. The CDR3 runs 15 residues. Germline CDR1 reads SGHNT; CDR2 reads YYREEE (reference sequence). The receptor's source is a woman aged 18 to 35 in good health. Sample: central memory CD4+ T cells from blood. The rearrangement joins TRBV5-4 to TRBJ1-4, with 8 bases that match TRBD1. CDR3 amino acids: CASSGMTGDNEKLFF. The CDR3 DNA is TGTGCCAGCAGCGGAATGACAGGGGACAATGAAAAACTGTTTTTT.